The next 11 T cell receptor beta chains were all read from a single sample in a study of T cells after posttransplantation cyclophosphamide. Cyclophosphamide on days +3 and +4 followed busulfan-fludarabine conditioning and a marrow graft. Produced via immunoSEQ multiplex PCR; TCRdb's table is partial and in-frame only. This table has 2,500 to 3,500 clones, around 79% appearing once. The material was PBMCs, obtained 188 days after allogeneic stem cell transplant with posttransplant cyclophosphamide. Source of these receptors: a male patient between 60 and 69 years old who received an allogeneic stem cell transplant from a related donor and was CMV-positive. Some T cells may be graft donor cells.

This chain joins TRBV28 and TRBJ2-5, with D tentatively TRBD1 (6 bases). The CDR3 runs to 15 residues. V was trimmed by 5 bases and J by 2 bases, leaving 15 bases between them. Germline loops: CDR1 MDHEN, CDR2 SYDVKM. CDR3 loop: CASSATTGTQETQYF. In DNA form, the CDR3 reads TGTGCCAGCAGTGCGACCACCGGGACACAAGAGACCCAGTACTTC. Looking up the rest from reference TRBV28 and TRBJ2-5 gives the full variable domain: DVKVTQSSRYLVKRTGEKVFLECVQDMDHENMFWYRQDPGLGLRLIYFSYDVKMKEKGDIPEGYSVSREKKERFSLILESASTNQTSMYLCASSATTGTQETQYFGPGTRLLVL.

The rearrangement joins TRBV9 to TRBJ2-3, with TRBD2 matching over 9 bases. Germline CDR1 is SGDLS and CDR2 is YYNGEE. V lost 3 bases and J lost 3; bases outside the gene matches: 5. The CDR3 is 15 amino acids. The DNA for the CDR3 is TGTGCCAGCAGCGCCCTAGCGGGAAGGACAGATACGCAGTATTTT. This codes for CASSALAGRTDTQYF.

Regarding this clone: The junction and the germline gene differ at one end; a read error may be behind it. V and J are TRBV7-7 and TRBJ2-2; TRBD2 aligns across 9 bases. The CDR3 spans 15 residues. CDR1 is SSHAT, CDR2 FNYEAQ, per germline (reference sequence). CDR3 in amino acids: CASSSGTSPTGELFF. The CDR3 DNA sequence: TGTGCTAGCAGCTCCGGGACTAGCCCAACCGGGGAGCTGTTTTTT. The whole variable domain, remainder taken from reference TRBV7-7 and TRBJ2-2, is GAGVSQSPRYKVTKRGQDVTLRCDPISSHATLYWYQQALGQGPEFLTYFNYEAQPDKSGLPSDRFSAERPEGSISTLTIQRTEQRDSAMYRCASSSGTSPTGELFFGEGSRLTVL.

The J gene is TRBJ2-6, the V gene TRBV7-3; the match to TRBD1 covers 8 bases. The germline CDR1 and CDR2 sequences are SGHTA and FQGTGA. The CDR3 has 19 amino acids. Trimming cost V 5 bases and J 2 bases; bases outside gene matches: 14. CDR3 sequence (DNA): TGTGCCAGCAGCCCTCTGACAGGGGCCTTGTCTCCTGGGGCCAACGTCCTGACTTTC. Translated: CASSPLTGALSPGANVLTF.

The chain recombines TRBV5-5 with TRBJ1-5, with 7 bases that match TRBD1. CDR1 and CDR2 (germline): SGHKS, YYEKEE (reference sequence). V lost 0 bases and J lost 3; bases outside the gene matches: 12. The CDR3 is made up of 18 amino acids. CDR3 DNA: TGTGCCAGCAGCTTGGAACGAGGGGGCGCGGGGAACAATCAGCCCCAGCATTTT. Translating it yields CASSLERGGAGNNQPQHF.

V gene TRBV7-2 combines with J gene TRBJ2-2, with D perhaps TRBD1 (6 bases). Trimming shortened V by 1 base and J by 4 bases, and 13 bases separated the two germline ends. The germline gives CDR1 SGHTA, CDR2 FQGNSA. CDR3 length: 16 residues. CDR3: CASSLDRVVITGELFF. CDR3 nucleotides: TGTGCCAGCAGCTTAGACAGGGTCGTTATCACCGGGGAGCTGTTTTTT.

The CDR3 region has the DNA TGTGCCAGCAGCCAGGGGAGGGGGTACAATGAGCAGTTCTTC. Its protein product is CASSQGRGYNEQFF. The rearrangement links TRBV7-2 to TRBJ2-1, with a possible D match to TRBD2 (7 bases). V lost 5 bases and J 4 bases, leaving 12 bases between the germline ends. Germline assignment: CDR1 SGHTA and CDR2 FQGNSA. The CDR3 extends over 14 amino acids.

This clone occurred a few times. J is TRBJ1-1 and V is TRBV30, with D possibly TRBD1 on 5 matching bases. The CDR3 covers 15 residues. The germline CDR1 and CDR2 sequences are GTSNPN and SVGIG (reference sequence). V lost 1 base, J lost 0 bases, and 12 bases lay in between. Here the CDR3 DNA reads TGTGCCTGGAGTGGTAAAACAGGACTGAACACTGAAGCTTTCTTT. Amino acids: CAWSGKTGLNTEAFF.

This chain uses TRBV6-6 with TRBJ2-3; 7 nucleotides line up with TRBD1. V was clipped by 10 bases and J by 2 bases; unmatched bases: 9. The CDR3 loop spans 14 amino acids. Germline CDR1 is MNHNY and CDR2 is SVGAGI (reference sequence). The CDR3 sequence is CATTRGQATDTQYF. CDR3 in DNA: TGTGCCACCACAAGAGGACAGGCCACAGATACGCAGTATTTT.

The genes are TRBV2 and TRBJ2-1; D gene ambiguous. The V gene's germline CDR1 is SNHLY and CDR2 FYNNEI. The CDR3 contains 10 residues. V lost 11 bases to trimming and J lost 9 bases, with 11 bases between them. The CDR3 region is CAHRGIEQFF. The CDR3 bases are TGTGCCCACCGCGGAATTGAGCAGTTCTTC. The full variable domain, in which reference TRBV2 and TRBJ2-1 provide the parts outside the CDR3, is EPEVTQTPSHQVTQMGQEVILRCVPISNHLYFYWYRQILGQKVEFLVSFYNNEISEKSEIFDDQFSVERPDGSNFTLKIRSTKLEDSAMYFCAHRGIEQFFGPGTRLTVL.

The J gene is TRBJ2-5, the V gene TRBV7-9, with D perhaps TRBD2 (5 bases). V lost 4 bases, J lost 7 bases, and 13 bases lay in between. From germline, CDR1 is SEHNR and CDR2 FQNEAQ (reference sequence). The CDR3 spans 13 residues. CDR3 bases: TGTGCCAGCAGCTCCTCCGGTGCGGGGACCCAGTACTTC. It specifies CASSSSGAGTQYF. The variable domain in full, with the rest retrieved from reference TRBV7-9 and TRBJ2-5, is DTGVSQNPRHKITKRGQNVTFRCDPISEHNRLYWYRQTLGQGPEFLTYFQNEAQLEKSRLLSDRFSAERPKGSFSTLEIQRTEQGDSAMYLCASSSSGAGTQYFGPGTRLLVL.